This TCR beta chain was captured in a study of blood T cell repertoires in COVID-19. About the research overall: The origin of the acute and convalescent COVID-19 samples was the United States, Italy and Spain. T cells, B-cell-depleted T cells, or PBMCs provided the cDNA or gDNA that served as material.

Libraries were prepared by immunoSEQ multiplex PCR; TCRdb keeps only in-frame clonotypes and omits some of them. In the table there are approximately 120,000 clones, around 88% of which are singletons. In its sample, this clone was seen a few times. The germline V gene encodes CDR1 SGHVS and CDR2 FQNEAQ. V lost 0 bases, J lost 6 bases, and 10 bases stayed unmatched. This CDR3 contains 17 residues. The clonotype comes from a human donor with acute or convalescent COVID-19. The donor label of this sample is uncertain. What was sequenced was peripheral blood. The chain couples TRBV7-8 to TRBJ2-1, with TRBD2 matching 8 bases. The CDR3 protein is CASSLARTSYTPNEQFF. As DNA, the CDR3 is TGTGCCAGCAGCTTAGCGCGGACTAGCTACACTCCCAATGAGCAGTTCTTC.